The clone carrying this T cell receptor beta chain came up many times. What it recognizes is unknown. This specimen belongs to a study of human T cells and chemical hapten exposure. TCRdb recomputed calls from the RACE reads with MiXCR, one row per CDR3 protein. The sample has tens of thousands of distinct CDR3 sequences; around a tenth are singletons. Study observations and caveats: The immune response of these alopecia patients might not match healthy individuals'.

Documented time point: patch test 2, 6 weeks after DPC sensitization. Treatment given: therapeutic diphenylcyclopropenone sensitization with weekly scalp DPC. Trimming removed 3 bases from V and 3 bases from J; junction bases left unmatched: 4. CDR3 length: 15 amino acids. Germline lookup yields CDR1 SNHLY and CDR2 FYNNEI. The sequence derives from a woman aged 50 to 65 with alopecia areata. Some clones in this sample may be carry-over from other donors' samples. V is TRBV2 and J is TRBJ2-1, with 8 bases identical to TRBD2. The material sequenced was whole blood, taken in connection with sensitization to the hapten diphenylcyclopropenone (DPC). CDR3 bases: TGTGCCAGCAGTGAGTTAGCGGGGAACTACAATGAGCAGTTCTTC. Its protein is CASSELAGNYNEQFF.